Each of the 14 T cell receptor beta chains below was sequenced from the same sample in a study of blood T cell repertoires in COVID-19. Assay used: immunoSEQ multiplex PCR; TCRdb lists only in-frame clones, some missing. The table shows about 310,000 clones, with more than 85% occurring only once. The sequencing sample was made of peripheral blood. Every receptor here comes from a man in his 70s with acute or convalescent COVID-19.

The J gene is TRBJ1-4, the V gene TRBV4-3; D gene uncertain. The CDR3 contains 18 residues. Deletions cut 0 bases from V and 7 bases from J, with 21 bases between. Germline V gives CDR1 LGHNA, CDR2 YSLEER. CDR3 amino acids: CASSQEGLARGGPEKLFF. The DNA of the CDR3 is TGCGCCAGCAGCCAAGAGGGGTTGGCTCGGGGTGGTCCTGAAAAACTGTTTTTT.

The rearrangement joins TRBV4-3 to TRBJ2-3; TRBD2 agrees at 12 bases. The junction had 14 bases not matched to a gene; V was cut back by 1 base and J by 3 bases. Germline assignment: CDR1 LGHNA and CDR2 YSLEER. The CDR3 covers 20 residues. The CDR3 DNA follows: TGCGCCAGCAGCCAAGGTCCAGCTAGCGGGGGGGCCCTTAGAACAGATACGCAGTATTTT. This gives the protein CASSQGPASGGALRTDTQYF.

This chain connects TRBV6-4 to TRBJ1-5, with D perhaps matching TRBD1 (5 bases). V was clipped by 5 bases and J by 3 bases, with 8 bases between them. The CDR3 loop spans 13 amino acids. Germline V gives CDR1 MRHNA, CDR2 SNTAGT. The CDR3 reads CASSTGHNQPQHF. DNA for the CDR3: TGTGCCAGCAGTACAGGTCACAATCAGCCCCAGCATTTT.

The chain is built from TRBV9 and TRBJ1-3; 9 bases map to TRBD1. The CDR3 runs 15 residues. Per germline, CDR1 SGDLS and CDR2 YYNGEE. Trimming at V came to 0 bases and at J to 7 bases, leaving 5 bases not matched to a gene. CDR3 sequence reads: CASSVASTGGNTIYF. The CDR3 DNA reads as TGTGCCAGCAGCGTAGCTTCGACAGGGGGGAACACCATATATTTT.

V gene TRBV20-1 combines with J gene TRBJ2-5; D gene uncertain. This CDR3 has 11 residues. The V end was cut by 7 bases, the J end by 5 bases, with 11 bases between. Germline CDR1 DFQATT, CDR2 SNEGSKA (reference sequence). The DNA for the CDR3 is TGCAGTGGGTCCCAAGAGGAGACCCAGTACTTC. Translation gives CSGSQEETQYF.

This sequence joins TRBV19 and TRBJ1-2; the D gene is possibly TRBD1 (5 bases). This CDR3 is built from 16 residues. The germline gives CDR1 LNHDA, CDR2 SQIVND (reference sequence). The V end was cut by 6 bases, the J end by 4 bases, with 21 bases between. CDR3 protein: CASRFGTRLRSYGYTF. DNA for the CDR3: TGTGCCAGTAGATTCGGGACTCGACTACGGAGCTATGGCTACACCTTC.

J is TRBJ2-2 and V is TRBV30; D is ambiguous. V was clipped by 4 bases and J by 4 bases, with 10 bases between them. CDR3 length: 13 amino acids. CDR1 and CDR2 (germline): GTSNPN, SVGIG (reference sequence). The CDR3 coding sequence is TGTGCCTGGACAGCGTTTTCCACCGGGGAGCTGTTTTTT. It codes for CAWTAFSTGELFF.

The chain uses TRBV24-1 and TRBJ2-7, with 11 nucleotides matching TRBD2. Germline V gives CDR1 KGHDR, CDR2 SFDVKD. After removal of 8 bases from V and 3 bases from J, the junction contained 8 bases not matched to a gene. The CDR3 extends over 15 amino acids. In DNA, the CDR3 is TGTGCCACCACCCCGCTAGCGGGAGGATACTACGAGCAGTACTTC. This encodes CATTPLAGGYYEQYF.

CDR3 amino acids: CASSQDYRGGYGYTF. CDR3 nucleotide sequence: TGTGCCAGCAGCCAGGATTACAGGGGCGGCTATGGCTACACCTTC. The J gene is TRBJ1-2, the V gene TRBV4-2; 7 positions agree with TRBD1. J lost 4 bases, V lost 3 bases, and 8 bases had no gene match. The CDR3 spans 15 residues. CDR1 and CDR2 (germline): LGHNA, YNFKEQ.

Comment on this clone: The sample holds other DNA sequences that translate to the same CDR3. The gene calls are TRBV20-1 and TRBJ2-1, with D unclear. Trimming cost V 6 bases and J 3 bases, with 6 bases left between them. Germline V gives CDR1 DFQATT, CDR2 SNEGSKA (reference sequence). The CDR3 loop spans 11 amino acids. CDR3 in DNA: TGCAGTGCCCCCCTCTACAATGAGCAGTTCTTC. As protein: CSAPLYNEQFF.

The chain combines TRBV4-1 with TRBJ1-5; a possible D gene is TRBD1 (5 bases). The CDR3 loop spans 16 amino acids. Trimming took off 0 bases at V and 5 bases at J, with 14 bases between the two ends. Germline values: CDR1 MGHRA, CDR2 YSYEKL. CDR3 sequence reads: CASSQDGAGDYQPQHF. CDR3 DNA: TGCGCCAGCAGCCAAGATGGGGCGGGAGATTATCAGCCCCAGCATTTT.

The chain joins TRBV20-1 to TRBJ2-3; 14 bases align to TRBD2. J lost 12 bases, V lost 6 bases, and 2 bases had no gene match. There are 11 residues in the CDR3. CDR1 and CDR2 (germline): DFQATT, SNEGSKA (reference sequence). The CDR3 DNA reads TGCAGTGCCGGGACTAGCGGGAGCCAGTATTTT. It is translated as CSAGTSGSQYF.

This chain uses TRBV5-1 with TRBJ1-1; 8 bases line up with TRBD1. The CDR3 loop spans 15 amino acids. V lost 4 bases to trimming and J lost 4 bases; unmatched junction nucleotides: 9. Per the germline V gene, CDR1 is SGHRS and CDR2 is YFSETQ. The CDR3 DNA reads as TGCGCCAGCAGCCTTTCAGGGGGCGCGGGCACTGAAGCTTTCTTT. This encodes CASSLSGGAGTEAFF. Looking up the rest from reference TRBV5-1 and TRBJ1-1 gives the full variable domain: KAGVTQTPRYLIKTRGQQVTLSCSPISGHRSVSWYQQTPGQGLQFLFEYFSETQRNKGNFPGRFSGRQFSNSRSEMNVSTLELGDSALYLCASSLSGGAGTEAFFGQGTRLTVV.

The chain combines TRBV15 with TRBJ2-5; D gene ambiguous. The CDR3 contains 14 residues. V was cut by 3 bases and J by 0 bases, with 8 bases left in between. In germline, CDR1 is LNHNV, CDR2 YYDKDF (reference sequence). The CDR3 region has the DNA TGTGCCACCAGCAGCCAGGCCAACCAAGAGACCCAGTACTTC. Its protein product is CATSSQANQETQYF.